One and the same sample provided the 11 T cell receptor beta chains below, sequenced in a study of blood T cell repertoires in COVID-19 (dated by TCRdb to 2020 to 2021). The protocol used for the library was the immunoSEQ multiplex PCR assay. TCRdb provides this immuneACCESS table in a form limited to in-frame rearrangements. Some clones are lacking; in checked studies, under half of them reflect an unresolved V gene, and why the rest are absent is not known. The sample yields roughly 200,000 clones; approximately 80% were counted once. 5.5% to 8% of the sample comes from the top ten. Sequencing used peripheral blood. The receptors originated from a woman aged 35 to 49 with COVID-19, enrolled during active disease.

This chain uses TRBV5-1 with TRBJ1-1; D call uncertain. Trimming took off 0 bases at V and 4 bases at J, with 13 bases between the two ends. The CDR3 contains 15 residues. Germline lookup yields CDR1 SGHRS and CDR2 YFSETQ. The CDR3 DNA reads as TGCGCCAGCAGCTTGGTCGGAGGAGATGCCACTGAAGCTTTCTTT. Translation: CASSLVGGDATEAFF.

The chain couples TRBV28 to TRBJ2-7; maybe TRBD1 (6 bases). Per the germline V gene, CDR1 is MDHEN and CDR2 is SYDVKM. The CDR3 spans 15 residues. Trimming pared 4 bases from V and 0 bases from J, leaving 13 bases between. The CDR3, as DNA: TGTGCCAGCAGTTGGTTGGACAGCAACTCCTACGAGCAGTACTTC. Translating it yields CASSWLDSNSYEQYF.

The chain carries TRBV19 and TRBJ2-7, with 8 positions matching TRBD2. V was pared by 3 bases and J by 1 base, with 5 bases of the junction left unmatched. Per the germline V gene, CDR1 is LNHDA and CDR2 is SQIVND (reference sequence). This CDR3 contains 15 residues. For the CDR3, the DNA is TGTGCCAGTAGTATCCGGCGGGGGGAATCCTACGAGCAGTACTTC. Encoded protein: CASSIRRGESYEQYF.

The V call is TRBV6-2 or TRBV6-3, the J call TRBJ2-7, with D unresolved. With 5 bases removed from V and 3 bases from J, the gap between germline ends came to 5 bases. Germline V lookup: CDR1 MNHEY, CDR2 SVGEGT. There are 11 residues in the CDR3. The CDR3 DNA reads TGTGCCAGCAGTGCGAACTACGAGCAGTACTTC. Protein: CASSANYEQYF.

The gene calls are TRBV7-2 and TRBJ2-5; D is possibly TRBD2 (5 bases). The CDR3 sequence is 14 residues long. V was cut by 1 base and J by 5 bases, with 11 bases left in between. Germline V gives CDR1 SGHTA, CDR2 FQGNSA. Here the CDR3 DNA reads TGTGCCAGCAGCTTAGGGCGGAGGTTGGAGACCCAGTACTTC. Translation: CASSLGRRLETQYF.

The chain couples TRBV7-7 to TRBJ2-7, with D unresolved. CDR1 is SSHAT, CDR2 FNYEAQ, per germline (reference sequence). CDR3 length equals 13 residues. V lost 2 bases to trimming and J lost 3 bases, with 8 bases between them. Here the CDR3 DNA reads TGTGCCAGCAGCTTAAACAGCAACTACGAGCAGTACTTC. It translates to CASSLNSNYEQYF.

The gene calls are TRBV12-3 or TRBV12-4 and TRBJ1-1; D perhaps matches TRBD1 (6 bases). Between the trimmed V and J ends, which lost 8 bases and 11 bases, there was a span of 21 bases. This CDR3 contains 13 residues. The CDR3 bases are TGTGCCAGCTCCCGGACAGCCAGTACCTCGGCTTTCTTT. Protein sequence: CASSRTASTSAFF.

The chain recombines TRBV18 with TRBJ2-7, with TRBD2 matching 7 bases. The CDR3 is 15 amino acids. V shed 0 bases and J 0 bases; nucleotides not matched to a gene: 2. CDR1 and CDR2 from the germline V gene are KGHSH and LQKENI. The CDR3 sequence is CASSPPGGGSYEQYF. In nucleotides, the CDR3 is TGTGCCAGCTCACCACCGGGGGGGGGCTCCTACGAGCAGTACTTC.

The chain combines TRBV3-1 (or the pseudogene TRBV3-2) with TRBJ1-2; D not resolved. CDR1 LGHDT and CDR2 YNNKEL come from the germline V gene (reference sequence). The CDR3 is 11 amino acids. V gave up 4 bases and J gave up 4 bases, with 4 bases separating them. The CDR3 region is CASSRGYGYTF. CDR3 nucleotide sequence: TGTGCCAGCAGCCGAGGCTATGGCTACACCTTC.

This clone is termed medium-sized. The chain couples TRBV11-2 to TRBJ1-2; D gene unclear. The CDR3 is made up of 14 amino acids. The germline CDR1 and CDR2 sequences are SGHAT and FQNNGV. V shed 6 bases and J shed 4 bases, with 15 bases lying between them. CDR3 sequence (DNA): TGTGCCAGCAGGGGAGGAAGTACTAGCTATGGCTACACCTTC. Translation gives CASRGGSTSYGYTF.

This clone was recorded only once. CDR3 amino acids: CASSAGTSGQETQYF. The CDR3 nucleotides are TGTGCCAGCAGCGCAGGGACTAGCGGACAAGAGACCCAGTACTTC. The chain recombines TRBV11-3 with TRBJ2-5, with 11 bases matching TRBD2. The ends lost 5 bases at V and 2 bases at J; junction bases unmatched: 4. The CDR3 covers 15 residues. The germline V gene has CDR1 SGHNT and CDR2 YENEEA.